This T cell receptor beta chain is from a study of shared clonotypes between healthy human individuals (dated by TCRdb to the early 2020s). About the full investigation: A couple of women and a few men aged 18 to 49 years were included in the cohort. Per donor, leukapheresis produced somewhere between about 0.94 and 8.9 billion PBMCs. To increase sequencing depth and limit assay-specific biases, TCR repertoire library preparation and sequencing were carried out by different laboratories using diverse techniques. For each donor, CD4 naive and CD4 memory were each run on three plates, CD8 naive on two plates, and CD8 memory on one plate. The study deeply sequenced blood TCR repertoires of about 5 healthy adults to estimate repertoire size and the extent of clonotype sharing between individuals. The paper's findings and limits, for the study overall: The genetic and exposure-history diversity represented was limited by the small number of donors. Only blood was sampled, and tissue TCR repertoires likely differ from those in blood. Estimated clonotype richness was generally larger for naive than for memory subsets. Incomplete sequencing was indicated by rarefaction of sorted-subset datasets, despite the large sequencing depth. When a handful of donors were compared, the shared fraction of clonotypes was around 5% for naive CD4, 3% to 4% for naive CD8, roughly 2.5% for memory CD4, and around 0.37% for memory CD8. Pairwise subsampling led to the expectation that sequencing depth would affect the degree of clonotype sharing among donors. Compared with non-shared clonotypes, clonotypes shared by all four sorted-subset donors had higher generation probabilities.

The donors were healthy, HIV-negative adults with no recently reported acute infections or vaccinations. Every donor was a Caucasian adult residing in Nashville, Tennessee, USA. CD4+ T cells were enriched by magnetic negative selection; naive cells were then positively selected on CD45RA, and the negative fraction formed the memory subset. Blood was obtained by leukapheresis, after which PBMCs were separated by Ficoll-Histopaque density gradient centrifugation and cryopreserved in liquid nitrogen vapor phase. Analytical flow cytometry was used to check the purity and quantity of every magnetically sorted T cell population. Genomic DNA was isolated from each sorted fraction and quantified by UV absorbance on a Nanodrop 2000c. Germline trimming amounts to 6 bases on V and 10 bases on J, with 11 as the count of junction bases outside the gene matches. Based on the germline V gene, the CDR1 and CDR2 sequences are ENHRY and SYGVKD. The CDR3 starts with the cysteine, ends with the phenylalanine, and has 13 residues. Only the CDR3 DNA stays, 39 bases, in frame from base 1.

With regard to this clone: What this receptor recognizes is not known. Per-base quality was not reported, and no clone a single base away is much larger than it.

TCR CDR3 regions were amplified from genomic DNA by multiplex PCR using the deep immunoSEQ assay. Extracted genomic DNA from each cell subset was spread evenly across all wells of several immunoSEQ 96-well plates, with each plate serving as a replicate. For sorted subsets, roughly 190 ng of genomic DNA, equivalent to 25,000 to 35,000 T cell genomes, went into each replicate PCR. Purified libraries were quantified with a Qubit 3.0 fluorometer, sized on a Bioanalyzer 2100, and re-quantified with the KAPA Library Quantification kit. Each immunoSEQ 96-well plate was sequenced on its own single-read 150-cycle Illumina NextSeq 550 flow cell. Concerning the study's data processing: Because the immunoSEQ output held only junctional sequences and lacked quality scores, the filtering could not match the filtering applied to full-length reads. To assign V/J genes and CDR3, sequences were annotated using PyIR, a Python wrapper for IgBLAST v1.9, with IMGT germline references. Reads with weak V/J assignments (E-value above 1e-6), missing CDR3, stop codons, out-of-frame junctions, or ambiguous translated residues were removed. A V3J clonotype was defined by an identical inferred V gene, J gene, and CDR3 amino acid sequence. To compute the percentage overlap between repertoires, the number of shared unique clonotypes was divided by the size of the smaller repertoire. RTK rarefaction, the Chao1 estimator, and Recon v2.1 estimates of unobserved clonotypes were used to assess repertoire richness. Generation probabilities were computed with OLGA for all TCRbeta clonotypes obtained by the gDNA method from four donors. TCRdb limited this immuneACCESS table to in-frame rearrangements with V and J called. A share of clones is missing; checked studies link under half to unresolved V genes, and the rest is unexplained. That table furnishes V, J and clone size, whereas the DNA furnished D and trimming. This sample has approximately 2.5 million clones in its table, and 80% to 95% of those were observed once. Jointly, the top ten make up 0.36% of the sample.

The chain uses TRBV10-3 and TRBJ1-2, and 7 junctional nucleotides match TRBD1. This receptor was taken from a man in his late teens or twenties in good health. Some clones in this sample may be carry-over from other donors' samples. The sequencing input was naive CD4+ T cells from PBMCs. In light of the paper, this sample's cell subset or site label describes: CD45RA+ positively selected. The CDR3 region reads CAISADRTGLYTF. The nucleotides are TGTGCCATCAGCGCGGATAGGACAGGTCTCTACACCTTC.